The rows below give T cell receptor beta chains drawn from one sample of a study of shared clonotypes between healthy human individuals. The protocol was immunoSEQ multiplex PCR, while the TCRdb copy is restricted to in-frame clones and leaves out a portion. This sample carries 980,000 or so clones, approximately 80% of them seen once, and the ten largest clones take nearly 1.5%. The sample was memory CD4+ T cells sorted from blood. All receptors come from a man aged 18 to 30 in good health. The CDR3 runs from the conserved cysteine through the conserved F or W. A D gene is named only where the DNA matches it firmly.

d_call v_call cdr3_aa
NA TRBV6-1 CASSFREDTNEKLFF
TRBD1 TRBV4-1 CASSQGGQGLRGYTF
NA TRBV28 CASSSLRGPDTQYF
TRBD2 TRBV7-3 CASRRFLAGIQETQYF
TRBD2 TRBV4-2 CASSQRGADTDTQYF
NA TRBV5-4 CASSFYSTYEQYF
TRBD2 TRBV10-1 CASSESGLAGGSSYEQYF
TRBD2 TRBV2 CASSAAAGSTDTQYF
NA TRBV10-1 CASSDQGRQGGAFF
TRBD1 TRBV6-6 CASSFGQGNTEAFF
TRBD1 TRBV18 CASSPPGQGDGDYEQYF
NA TRBV18 CASSPNQGTTNYGYTF
NA TRBV27 CASSSPSLGSNYGYTF
NA TRBV6-1 CASKPEHSNQPQHF
NA TRBV4-1 CASSQETGIRNEQFF
NA TRBV14 CASSSRQGPYEQYF
TRBD1 TRBV7-9 CASSSGGQGATDTQYF
NA TRBV2 CASSDRGDYEQYF
TRBD1 TRBV9 CASSVFRDRGETQYF
NA TRBV5-1 CASSFFPSTETQYF
NA TRBV28 CASSSVEGDKNIQYF
TRBD1 TRBV4-1 CASSPRDRYYGYTF
TRBD2 TRBV7-2 CASSSRSGSSYNEQFF
TRBD1 TRBV10-3 CAISIDRDSQPQHF
NA TRBV5-6 CASSLTGDYGYTF
NA TRBV5-4 CASSLVSAAPTEQFF
NA TRBV11-3 CASSLGGQGVNTGELFF
TRBD1 TRBV6-7 CASKPGQGHYGYTF
TRBD1 TRBV7-2 CASSLRSGTGNQPQHF
NA TRBV11-2 CASSTGNSPLHF
TRBD1 TRBV5-1 CASSSPGQPEQYF
TRBD1 TRBV9 CASSEGQGAIDEQFF
TRBD2 TRBV7-2 CASSLRSGSGADTQYF
NA TRBV6-1 CASSDAYLGNYGYTF
NA TRBV7-2 CASSFAGRGETQYF
NA TRBV29-1 CSVSEGGTDTQYF
TRBD1 TRBV6-5 CASSKGQGVAEAFF
NA TRBV5-6 CASSLGSGKSYEQYF
NA TRBV4-3 CASSQSWSASQTQYF
TRBD2 TRBV4-3 CASSRLAGVSTDTQYF
NA TRBV12-1 CASSPPGWGHPSSGANVLTF
NA TRBV7-9 CASSRAGEAYGYTF